A single sample gave rise to the 3 T cell receptor beta chains below, sequenced in a study of beta chain features in type 1 diabetes (dated by TCRdb to the late 2010s). To prepare the library, the immunoSEQ multiplex PCR assay was applied. The entire isolated RNA was reverse transcribed using the High Capacity cDNA Reverse Transcription Kit, and thus expressed TCRB transcripts were sequenced. Entries here come from immuneACCESS through TCRdb and include only in-frame sequences with V and J called. Some clones fail to appear in such tables; in the studies checked, an unresolved V gene covers under half of the shortfall, and the cause of the remainder is unknown. The sample records 400,000 to 500,000 clones, about 15% of which are singletons. The top ten clones comprise roughly 0.036% of the sample. Sequencing input: naive CD4+ T cells from blood. Read against the paper, the sample's cell subset or site label means: true naive CD4+ T cells. The receptors were gathered from a man aged 25 to 40 in good health.

This clone has just one count. In nucleotides, the CDR3 is TGCGCCAGCAGCCCTTCTGCAGGGGGAGGAGGGGAGCAGTACTTC. Translation: CASSPSAGGGGEQYF. V usage is TRBV5-1 and J usage is TRBJ2-7; TRBD1 is a possible D gene (7 bases). The germline gives CDR1 SGHRS, CDR2 YFSETQ. The CDR3 has 15 residues. Trimming removed 4 bases from V and 7 bases from J, with 21 bases in between.

This clone was found a few times. The V gene is TRBV15, the J gene TRBJ2-2, with D perhaps matching TRBD2 (5 bases). The CDR3 sequence is 13 residues long. The germline V gene has CDR1 LNHNV and CDR2 YYDKDF (reference sequence). The germline V and J ends were trimmed by 0 bases and 13 bases, with 12 bases remaining between them. The CDR3 is CATSRDRDNPLFF. The CDR3 bases are TGTGCCACCAGCAGAGATCGGGATAATCCGCTGTTTTTT.

This clone was detected only a few times. The CDR3 reads CASAGLAGGSDTQYF. The CDR3 nucleotides read TGTGCCAGCGCCGGACTAGCGGGAGGGTCAGATACGCAGTATTTT. The rearrangement joins TRBV10-3 to TRBJ2-3; 15 bases line up with TRBD2. Germline V gene lookup returns CDR1 ENHRY and CDR2 SYGVKD. V shed 10 bases and J 4 bases; nucleotides not matched to a gene: 6. CDR3 length: 15 amino acids.